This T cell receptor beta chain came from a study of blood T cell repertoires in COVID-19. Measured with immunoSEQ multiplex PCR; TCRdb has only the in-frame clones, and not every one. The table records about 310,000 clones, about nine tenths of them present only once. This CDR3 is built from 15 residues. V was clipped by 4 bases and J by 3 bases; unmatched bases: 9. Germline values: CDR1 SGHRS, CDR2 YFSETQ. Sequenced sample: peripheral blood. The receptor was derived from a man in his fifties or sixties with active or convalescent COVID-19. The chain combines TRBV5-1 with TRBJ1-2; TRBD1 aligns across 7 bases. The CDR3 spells CASSRQGDRDYGYTF. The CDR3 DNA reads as TGCGCCAGCAGCCGACAGGGTGATCGAGACTATGGCTACACCTTC. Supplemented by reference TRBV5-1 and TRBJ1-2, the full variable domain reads KAGVTQTPRYLIKTRGQQVTLSCSPISGHRSVSWYQQTPGQGLQFLFEYFSETQRNKGNFPGRFSGRQFSNSRSEMNVSTLELGDSALYLCASSRQGDRDYGYTFGSGTRLTVV.